The 7 T cell receptor beta chains below were found in one sample sequenced in a study of a mutant IDH1 vaccine in newly diagnosed glioma. Assay used: immunoSEQ multiplex PCR; TCRdb lists only in-frame clones, some missing. Of about 56,000 clones in the sample, roughly four fifths were seen once. These receptors are not linked to any known antigen. Stated time point: week 47, end of study. Every vaccine dose comprised 300 ug of mutant IDH1 20-mer peptide plus topical imiquimod. This material consisted of PBMCs, taken from a glioma patient whose treatment included an IDH1 peptide vaccine. Source of these receptors: a woman in her fifties or sixties with glioma.

This clone showed up just a few times. The V call is TRBV5-4, the J call TRBJ1-1; D might be TRBD1 (5 bases). Germline V lookup: CDR1 SGHNT, CDR2 YYREEE (reference sequence). The CDR3 consists of 13 residues. The V end was cut by 0 bases, the J end by 6 bases, with 9 bases between. In DNA, the CDR3 is TGTGCCAGCAGCTTGGAACAGGCGGCTGAAGCTTTCTTT. Amino acids: CASSLEQAAEAFF.

The CDR3 reads CASSLGGPTDTQYF. The CDR3 bases are TGTGCCAGCAGCTTGGGAGGACCCACAGATACGCAGTATTTT. The rearrangement joins TRBV11-2 to TRBJ2-3; a weak D match, TRBD2 (6 bases). The CDR3 runs 14 residues. V was shortened by 3 bases and J by 2 bases, with 9 bases between the two germline ends. Germline V CDR1 and CDR2: SGHAT, FQNNGV.

The CDR3 protein is CSVEGRQGGTGELFF. DNA of the CDR3: TGCAGCGTTGAAGGGAGACAAGGGGGTACCGGGGAGCTGTTTTTT. V gene TRBV29-1 combines with J gene TRBJ2-2; D perhaps matches TRBD1 (6 bases). The CDR3 runs 15 residues. Trimming shortened V by 1 base and J by 5 bases, and 14 bases separated the two germline ends. From germline, CDR1 is SQVTM and CDR2 ANQGSEA.

The J gene is TRBJ2-7, the V gene TRBV4-2; the D is unclear. V lost 3 bases and J lost 5, with 14 bases in between. This CDR3 has 14 amino acids. Germline V gene data show CDR1 as LGHNA and CDR2 as YNFKEQ. CDR3 sequence: CASSQDWDENEQYF. The CDR3 nucleotides are TGTGCCAGCAGCCAGGATTGGGATGAAAACGAGCAGTACTTC.

This clone was detected only once. The chain couples TRBV29-1 to TRBJ2-1; no definite D call. V was clipped by 3 bases and J by 4 bases, with 7 bases between them. Germline V lookup: CDR1 SQVTM, CDR2 ANQGSEA. There are 12 residues in the CDR3. The CDR3 DNA reads TGCAGCGTTGATATGGGGTACAATGAGCAGTTCTTC. Its protein product is CSVDMGYNEQFF.

This clone has a single count. The gene calls are TRBV27 and TRBJ1-6; no reliable D call. There are 13 residues in the CDR3. From germline, CDR1 is MNHEY and CDR2 SMNVEV (reference sequence). V lost 4 bases and J 7 bases, leaving 8 bases between the germline ends. In DNA form, the CDR3 reads TGTGCCAGCAGTTGGGAAACAAATTCACCCCTCCACTTT. The encoded protein is CASSWETNSPLHF.

This clone appeared a few times. V gene TRBV6-6 combines with J gene TRBJ2-1, with TRBD2 identical over 11 bases. The CDR3 runs 15 residues. Germline trimming cut 6 bases from V and 7 bases from J; bases unmatched to any gene: 8. In germline, CDR1 is MNHNY, CDR2 SVGAGI (reference sequence). This CDR3 is CASSLAGGPSNEQFF. The CDR3 DNA is TGTGCCAGCAGCTTAGCGGGGGGGCCTTCAAATGAGCAGTTCTTC.